This passage covers 20 T cell receptor beta chains from one sample sequenced in a study of blood T cell repertoires in COVID-19. The data were produced by immunoSEQ multiplex PCR, yet TCRdb's version contains in-frame clones alone and is incomplete. The sample yields under 75,000 clones, roughly three quarters seen once. Sequencing was carried out using peripheral blood. These receptors were taken from a woman in her 70s with acute or convalescent COVID-19.

This chain uses TRBV5-6 with TRBJ2-2, with 8 nucleotides matching TRBD2. After removal of 2 bases from V and 6 bases from J, the junction contained 9 bases not matched to a gene. The CDR3 sequence is 16 residues long. Germline assignment: CDR1 SGHDT and CDR2 YYEEEE. In nucleotides, the CDR3 is TGTGCCAGCAGCTTCTCCGGGACTAGTAAATCCGGGGAGCTGTTTTTT. Protein sequence: CASSFSGTSKSGELFF.

The rearrangement uses TRBV10-3 and TRBJ2-7; TRBD1 agrees at 12 bases. The germline V gene encodes CDR1 ENHRY and CDR2 SYGVKD. The CDR3 has 15 amino acids. V lost 3 bases to trimming and J lost 5 bases; unmatched junction nucleotides: 5. The CDR3: CAISDWDRGPNEQYF. Written as DNA, the CDR3 is TGTGCCATCAGTGACTGGGACAGGGGGCCTAACGAGCAGTACTTC.

The rearrangement uses TRBV5-4 and TRBJ2-5; 10 bases line up with TRBD1. Germline assignment: CDR1 SGHNT and CDR2 YYREEE (reference sequence). This CDR3 is 15 amino acids long. V lost 0 bases, J lost 4 bases, and 3 bases stayed unmatched. The CDR3 bases are TGTGCCAGCAGCTTGGGACAGGGGGCTGGAGAGACCCAGTACTTC. Protein sequence: CASSLGQGAGETQYF.

J is TRBJ2-5 and V is TRBV9; TRBD2 matches at 10 bases. The CDR3 runs to 14 residues. V lost 7 bases, J lost 5 bases, and 8 bases stayed unmatched. CDR1 is SGDLS and CDR2 is YYNGEE in the germline V gene. The CDR3 nucleotides are TGTGCCAGCGGGAGCGGGGGGGCCGCGGAGACCCAGTACTTC. Its protein is CASGSGGAAETQYF.

The chain is built from TRBV19 and TRBJ2-7; D is unclear. Germline V lookup: CDR1 LNHDA, CDR2 SQIVND (reference sequence). Trimming stripped 4 bases from V and 6 bases from J, with 13 bases between. The CDR3 runs 13 residues. The CDR3: CASSTGALFEQYF. Here the CDR3 DNA reads TGTGCCAGTAGTACAGGCGCCCTGTTCGAGCAGTACTTC.

The gene calls are TRBV2 and TRBJ2-3; 8 bases fit TRBD1. Germline CDR1 is SNHLY and CDR2 is FYNNEI. The CDR3 is made up of 14 amino acids. V shed 5 bases and J 5 bases; nucleotides not matched to a gene: 6. In DNA form, the CDR3 reads TGTGCCAGCAGTAAGGACAGGGTGGGAGATACGCAGTATTTT. This codes for CASSKDRVGDTQYF.

The chain uses TRBV6-2 or TRBV6-3 and TRBJ2-3; D possibly corresponds to TRBD1 (6 bases). Germline V gives CDR1 MNHEY, CDR2 SVGEGT. V was clipped by 7 bases and J by 2 bases, with 10 bases between them. This CDR3 is built from 13 residues. In nucleotides, the CDR3 is TGTGCCAGCACCCCAGGGGACACAGATACGCAGTATTTT. Residues: CASTPGDTDTQYF.

DNA of the CDR3: TGTGCCAGCAGCGTAGGAGTTAAGGGGGCATCAGATACGCAGTATTTT. Amino acids: CASSVGVKGASDTQYF. The V gene is TRBV9, the J gene TRBJ2-3; 7 nucleotides match TRBD1. This CDR3 contains 16 residues. Germline CDR1 SGDLS, CDR2 YYNGEE. J was trimmed by 4 bases and V by 0 bases; bases with no gene match: 8.

The rearrangement uses TRBV5-1 and TRBJ2-3, with 8 nucleotides matching TRBD2. The CDR3 length is 14 residues. Looked up from germline, CDR1 is SGHRS and CDR2 is YFSETQ. Germline trimming cut 4 bases from V and 3 bases from J; bases unmatched to any gene: 4. The CDR3 coding sequence is TGCGCCAGCAGCGCGGGACTAGTAACAGATACGCAGTATTTT. Translated, it gives CASSAGLVTDTQYF.

The rearrangement joins TRBV5-1 to TRBJ1-3; tentative D call: TRBD1 (5 bases). Trimming removed 4 bases at V and 0 bases at J, with 11 bases between. The germline V gene has CDR1 SGHRS and CDR2 YFSETQ. This CDR3 region has 15 residues. CDR3 sequence (DNA): TGCGCCAGCAGCCGGGACTCAGTCTCTGGAAACACCATATATTTT. Translation: CASSRDSVSGNTIYF. Drawing the rest from reference TRBV5-1 and TRBJ1-3, the complete variable domain is KAGVTQTPRYLIKTRGQQVTLSCSPISGHRSVSWYQQTPGQGLQFLFEYFSETQRNKGNFPGRFSGRQFSNSRSEMNVSTLELGDSALYLCASSRDSVSGNTIYFGEGSWLTVV.

This clone was counted a few times. V is TRBV7-3 and J is TRBJ2-1, with TRBD2 as a possible D gene (6 bases). Trimming shortened V by 5 bases and J by 4 bases, and 15 bases separated the two germline ends. Germline assignment: CDR1 SGHTA and CDR2 FQGTGA. The CDR3 has 15 residues. In DNA, the CDR3 is TGTGCCAGCAGCCGGAATAGCGGAGCTTACAATGAGCAGTTCTTC. It codes for CASSRNSGAYNEQFF.

This sequence joins TRBV11-1 and TRBJ1-1; D possibly corresponds to TRBD1 (5 bases). The germline V gene has CDR1 SGHAT and CDR2 FQDESV (reference sequence). The V gene lost 0 bases and the J gene lost 11 bases, with 7 bases spanning the gap. The CDR3 is 11 amino acids. For the CDR3, the DNA is TGTGCCAGCAGCTTAGCGACAGAGGCTTTCTTT. This translates into CASSLATEAFF. The full variable domain, in which reference TRBV11-1 and TRBJ1-1 provide the parts outside the CDR3, is EAEVAQSPRYKITEKSQAVAFWCDPISGHATLYWYRQILGQGPELLVQFQDESVVDDSQLPKDRFSAERLKGVDSTLKIQPAELGDSAMYLCASSLATEAFFGQGTRLTVV.

The V call is TRBV4-2, the J call TRBJ1-2; 9 bases line up with TRBD1. Losses at the gene ends were 6 bases for V and 4 bases for J; bases not matched to a gene: 12. This CDR3 spans 16 amino acids. Germline CDR1 is LGHNA and CDR2 is YNFKEQ. CDR3 coding DNA: TGTGCCAGCAGAGAAATCTCGGGACAGGGTGGCTATGGCTACACCTTC. Encoded protein: CASREISGQGGYGYTF.

The chain carries TRBV28 and TRBJ2-7; TRBD2 aligns across 11 bases. Germline trimming cut 4 bases from V and 2 bases from J; bases unmatched to any gene: 10. Germline values: CDR1 MDHEN, CDR2 SYDVKM. The CDR3 runs 17 residues. The CDR3 sequence is CASSSLPTSGDTYEQYF. Here the CDR3 DNA reads TGTGCCAGCAGTTCCCTCCCGACTAGCGGGGATACCTACGAGCAGTACTTC.

In its sample, this clone was seen a few times. The chain uses TRBV9 and TRBJ1-1; 9 bases match TRBD1. The ends lost 4 bases at V and 5 bases at J; junction bases unmatched: 12. Germline V gene data show CDR1 as SGDLS and CDR2 as YYNGEE. The CDR3 length is 16 residues. The CDR3 DNA is TGTGCCAGCAGCCAAGGTTTGGGACAGGGAAGAACTGAAGCTTTCTTT. As protein: CASSQGLGQGRTEAFF.

The J gene is TRBJ2-3, the V gene TRBV5-1, with 12 nucleotides matching TRBD2. Germline V gene sequence: CDR1 SGHRS, CDR2 YFSETQ. The J segment lost 3 bases and the V segment lost 0 bases, leaving 5 bases of the junction unmatched. The CDR3 totals 17 residues. In nucleotides, the CDR3 is TGCGCCAGCAGCTTGGCAAATCTAGCGGGGGGGACAGATACGCAGTATTTT. This gives the protein CASSLANLAGGTDTQYF.

V gene TRBV21-1 combines with J gene TRBJ2-5; the DNA was not compared with TRBD2, the D call given in the table. TRBV21-1 constitutes a pseudogene. CDR3 length equals 15 residues. CDR3 nucleotide sequence: TGTGCCAGAATGAATCGGGGGTCCGGGTGGGAGACCCAGTACTTC. This sequence encodes CARMNRGSGWETQYF.

The chain carries TRBV5-6 and TRBJ1-1; no definite D call. Germline V lookup: CDR1 SGHDT, CDR2 YYEEEE. There are 14 residues in the CDR3. V was cut by 6 bases and J by 1 base, with 13 bases left in between. The CDR3 coding sequence is TGTGCCAGCACCACTGCGGGGAAGAACACTGAAGCTTTCTTT. Translating it yields CASTTAGKNTEAFF.

This chain connects TRBV5-1 to TRBJ2-7; D unclear. Trimming took off 2 bases at V and 8 bases at J, with 14 bases between the two ends. The CDR3 loop spans 13 amino acids. CDR1 is SGHRS, CDR2 YFSETQ, per germline. The DNA of the CDR3 is TGCGCCAGCAGCTTTGAGGCCATGACTCAGCAGTACTTC. Translation: CASSFEAMTQQYF.

The V gene is TRBV10-1, the J gene TRBJ1-2; 11 positions agree with TRBD1. Germline V CDR1 and CDR2: WNHNN, SYGVQD (reference sequence). CDR3 length: 16 amino acids. V trimming: 3 bases; J trimming: 8 bases; junction bases outside the gene matches: 11. CDR3 in DNA: TGCGCCAGCAGTGAACTTGATACCGGGACAGGGGGAGGCTACACCTTC. Encoded protein: CASSELDTGTGGGYTF.